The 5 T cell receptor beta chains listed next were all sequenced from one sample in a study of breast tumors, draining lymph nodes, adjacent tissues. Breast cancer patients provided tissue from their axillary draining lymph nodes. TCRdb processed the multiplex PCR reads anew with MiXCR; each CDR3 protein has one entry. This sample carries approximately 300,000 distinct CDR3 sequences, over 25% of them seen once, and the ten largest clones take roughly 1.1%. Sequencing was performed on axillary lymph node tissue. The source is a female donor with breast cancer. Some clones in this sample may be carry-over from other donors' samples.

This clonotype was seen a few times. The CDR3 here is CSVDNGPRAFF. In DNA form, the CDR3 reads TGCAGCGTTGACAACGGACCTCGAGCTTTCTTT. This chain uses TRBV29-1 with TRBJ1-1, with D hard to call. Trimming took off 3 bases at V and 10 bases at J, with 12 bases between the two ends. This CDR3 spans 11 amino acids. Germline V lookup: CDR1 SQVTM, CDR2 ANQGSEA. The complete variable domain, with remaining parts taken from reference TRBV29-1 and TRBJ1-1, reads SAVISQKPSRDICQRGTSLTIQCQVDSQVTMMFWYRQQPGQSLTLIATANQGSEATYESGFVIDKFPISRPNLTFSTLTVSNMSPEDSSIYLCSVDNGPRAFFGQGTRLTVV.

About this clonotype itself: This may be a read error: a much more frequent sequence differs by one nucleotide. The CDR3 nucleotides read TGTGCCAGCAGCCTTAGCGGGAGCAACGAGCAGTACTTC. It is translated as CASSLSGSNEQYF. This chain uses TRBV5-4 with TRBJ2-7; 9 bases align to TRBD2. J lost 5 bases, V lost 4 bases, and 4 bases had no gene match. Germline lookup yields CDR1 SGHNT and CDR2 YYREEE (reference sequence). The length of the CDR3 is 13 residues.

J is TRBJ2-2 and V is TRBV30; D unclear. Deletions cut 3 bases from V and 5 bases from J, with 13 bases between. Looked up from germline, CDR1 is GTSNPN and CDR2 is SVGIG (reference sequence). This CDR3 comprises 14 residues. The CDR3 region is CAWRVGALTGELFF. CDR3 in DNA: TGTGCCTGGAGGGTAGGAGCATTGACCGGGGAGCTGTTTTTT.

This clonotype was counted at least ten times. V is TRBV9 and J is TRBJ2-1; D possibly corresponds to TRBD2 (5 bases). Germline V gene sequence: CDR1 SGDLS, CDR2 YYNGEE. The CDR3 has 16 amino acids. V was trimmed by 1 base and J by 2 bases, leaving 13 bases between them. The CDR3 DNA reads TGTGCCAGCAGCGTATGGGAAAGCGGAACCTACAATGAGCAGTTCTTC. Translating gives CASSVWESGTYNEQFF.

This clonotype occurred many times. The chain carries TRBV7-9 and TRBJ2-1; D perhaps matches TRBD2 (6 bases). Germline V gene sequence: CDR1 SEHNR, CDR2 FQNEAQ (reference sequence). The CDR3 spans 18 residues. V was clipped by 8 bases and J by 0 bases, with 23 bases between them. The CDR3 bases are TGTGCCAGCCGGGGGATGGGAAACAAGGACCTCTCCTACAATGAGCAGTTCTTC. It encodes CASRGMGNKDLSYNEQFF.